The 16 T cell receptor beta chains below were found in one sample sequenced in a study of tumor and adjacent non-tumor tissue in lung cancer. This sample's RNA came from whole unsorted tissue. The library came from three nested PCR rounds adapted from ARM-PCR protocols. One entry per CDR3 protein results from TCRdb running MiXCR on the multiplex PCR reads. This sample carries fewer than 150,000 distinct CDR3 sequences, around 66% of them seen once, and the ten largest clones take roughly 20%. Sequencing was done on a sample of lung tumor tissue. The origin of the receptors is a man aged 60 to 69 with small cell lung cancer.

Of note for this clonotype: Since a much larger clone is just one base distant, this may be a read error. The chain carries TRBV6-2 or TRBV6-3 and TRBJ1-2; 9 bases are shared with TRBD1. This CDR3 spans 14 amino acids. With 6 bases clipped from V and 10 bases from J, the junction kept 12 bases outside the gene matches. Germline V gene lookup returns CDR1 MNHEY and CDR2 SVGEGT. This CDR3 is CASSRGQGQDVYTF. CDR3 nucleotides: TGTGCCAGCAGCCGCGGACAGGGGCAGGATGTCTACACCTTC.

For this clonotype: This may be a read error, as it is one base from a much larger clone. V and J are TRBV11-3 and TRBJ2-3; no clear D. The CDR3 sequence is 14 residues long. The germline CDR1 and CDR2 sequences are SGHNT and YENEEA. Between the trimmed V and J ends, which lost 4 bases and 2 bases, there was a span of 10 bases. CDR3 loop: CASSWALITDTQYF. CDR3 sequence (DNA): TGTGCCAGCAGCTGGGCACTGATCACAGATACGCAGTATTTT. Combining the CDR3 with reference TRBV11-3 and TRBJ2-3 gives the whole variable domain EAGVVQSPRYKIIEKKQPVAFWCNPISGHNTLYWYLQNLGQGPELLIRYENEEAVDDSQLPKDRFSAERLKGVDSTLKIQPAELGDSAVYLCASSWALITDTQYFGPGTRLTVL.

This clonotype appeared a single time. This may be a read error, as it is one base from a much larger clone. The chain carries TRBV12-3 or TRBV12-4 and TRBJ2-2; 8 positions match TRBD1. The CDR3 spans 13 residues. With 10 bases clipped from V and 9 bases from J, the junction kept 10 bases outside the gene matches. This CDR3 reads CATGQGGTWELFF. In nucleotides, the CDR3 is TGTGCCACCGGACAGGGAGGAACCTGGGAGCTGTTTTTT.

In its sample, this clonotype was seen a few times. This may stem from a read error, because a much larger clone lies one nucleotide away. The chain uses TRBV7-8 and TRBJ2-7, with TRBD1 identical over 8 bases. CDR3 length: 15 amino acids. Losses at the gene ends were 0 bases for V and 1 base for J; bases not matched to a gene: 2. Germline CDR1 reads SGHVS; CDR2 reads FQNEAQ. DNA for the CDR3: TGTGCCAGCAGCTTAGCGGACAGGGTGTCCTACGAGCAGTACTTC. Translation gives CASSLADRVSYEQYF.

This clonotype was counted ten times or more. The chain recombines TRBV20-1 with TRBJ2-5; 13 bases are shared with TRBD2. Germline loops: CDR1 DFQATT, CDR2 SNEGSKA (reference sequence). CDR3 length: 16 residues. Trimming removed 5 bases from V and 4 bases from J; junction bases left unmatched: 10. The CDR3 sequence: CSAPRTSGSWLETQYF. The CDR3 coding sequence is TGCAGTGCTCCGAGGACTAGCGGGAGTTGGTTAGAGACCCAGTACTTC.

For this clonotype: The CDR3 ends on some other residue instead of the conserved phenylalanine or tryptophan, so this is likely a read error. The V gene is TRBV6-1, the J gene TRBJ1-1; tentative D call: TRBD1 (6 bases). The CDR3 covers 15 residues. Germline CDR1 MNHNS, CDR2 SASEGT. The CDR3 loop is CVSTHRGVWSTEAFL. Written as DNA, the CDR3 is TGTGTCAGCACCCATAGGGGGGTTTGGAGCACTGAAGCTTTCCTT.

As for this clonotype: An end of the junction does not agree with germline; a read error may underlie this. The CDR3 loop reads CANSSADEQYF. In DNA form, the CDR3 reads TGCGCCAACAGCTCCGCAGACGAGCAGTACTTC. The V call is TRBV5-1, the J call TRBJ2-7; D unresolved. The CDR3 is 11 amino acids. Germline lookup yields CDR1 SGHRS and CDR2 YFSETQ.

This clonotype has a count of ten or more. This sequence joins TRBV5-5 and TRBJ2-6; tentatively, D is TRBD2 (5 bases). The CDR3 consists of 18 residues. The ends were cut back, 1 base at V and 0 bases at J, with 14 bases in the middle. Germline V gene sequence: CDR1 SGHKS, CDR2 YYEKEE (reference sequence). This chain's CDR3 is CASSLWEGSLSGANVLTF. The CDR3, as DNA: TGTGCCAGCAGCTTGTGGGAAGGGAGCCTCTCTGGGGCCAACGTCCTGACTTTC.

Details on this clonotype: This may be a read error, as it is one base from a much larger clone. The V and J genes are TRBV6-8 and TRBJ2-7; 13 bases line up with TRBD2. There are 19 residues in the CDR3. Germline CDR1 reads MNHGY; CDR2 reads SAAAGT. V shed 5 bases, J shed 3 bases, and the junction held 16 bases outside the gene matches. The CDR3 region is CASSRILAGGPYPLYEQYF. CDR3 coding DNA: TGTGCCAGCAGTCGCATACTAGCGGGAGGGCCATATCCTCTCTACGAGCAGTACTTC.

Turning to this clonotype: One end of the junction varies from germline; a read error may be responsible. The chain combines TRBV11-2 with TRBJ2-1; D ambiguous. The CDR3 is made up of 13 amino acids. CDR1 is SGHAT, CDR2 FQNNGV, per germline. CDR3 loop: CASSFFLNNKQFF. The CDR3 bases are TGTGCCAGCAGCTTCTTTCTCAACAATAAGCAGTTCTTC.

This clonotype was seen a handful of times. The V gene is TRBV12-3 or TRBV12-4, the J gene TRBJ2-1; TRBD2 agrees at 8 bases. The J segment lost 4 bases and the V segment lost 2 bases, leaving 7 bases of the junction unmatched. This CDR3 has 16 residues. The CDR3 here is CASSLSTGGVYNEQFF. CDR3 nucleotides: TGTGCCAGCAGTTTATCAACGGGAGGGGTGTACAATGAGCAGTTCTTC.

The V gene is TRBV20-1, the J gene TRBJ2-3; D gene uncertain. There are 10 residues in the CDR3. Germline lookup yields CDR1 DFQATT and CDR2 SNEGSKA (reference sequence). The CDR3: CRSTTDTQYF. The CDR3 bases are TGCAGATCTACTACAGATACGCAGTATTTT.

With respect to this clonotype: Mismatch with germline at one junction end may stem from a read error. This chain uses TRBV11-2 with TRBJ2-7, with TRBD2 matching over 8 bases. Germline values: CDR1 SGHAT, CDR2 FQNNGV. The CDR3 length is 18 residues. CDR3 nucleotides: TGTGCCAGCAGCTTAGGGTTCCCCACTCGACTAGCGAGATACGGGCAGTGCTTC. The encoded protein is CASSLGFPTRLARYGQCF.

The chain couples TRBV20-1 to TRBJ2-7; TRBD2 matches at 10 bases. Germline CDR1 DFQATT, CDR2 SNEGSKA (reference sequence). J gave up 4 bases and V 5 bases, and 11 bases lay outside the gene matches. The CDR3 totals 15 residues. The CDR3 sequence is CSALGLAASEYEQYV. In DNA, the CDR3 is TGCAGTGCTTTAGGACTAGCGGCCTCAGAGTACGAGCAGTACGTC.

V gene TRBV11-1 combines with J gene TRBJ2-1; TRBD1 matches at 10 bases. CDR1 and CDR2 (germline): SGHAT, FQDESV (reference sequence). This CDR3 spans 15 amino acids. Trimming at V came to 11 bases and at J to 7 bases, leaving 14 bases not matched to a gene. The CDR3 region has the DNA TGTGCCTGCTGCTTAGAACCGGGACAGGGGAATGAGCAGTTCTTC. It specifies CACCLEPGQGNEQFF.

Of note for this clonotype: A much larger clone lies a single base off, so this may be a read error. V and J are TRBV12-3 or TRBV12-4 and TRBJ2-7; D not resolved. Trimming removed 5 bases from V and 5 bases from J, with 7 bases in between. The CDR3 is 11 amino acids. The CDR3 DNA follows: TGTGCCAGCAGTCAGATCAACGAGCAGTACTTC. This sequence encodes CASSQINEQYF.